This is a list of T cell receptor beta chains from one sample in a study of patients and donors after allogeneic stem cell transplantation. TCRdb called the RT-PCR reads again in MiXCR, with one record for every CDR3 protein. The data hold about 960,000 distinct CDR3 sequences, with about a sixth observed a single time. Material for sequencing was blood, either unsorted or a sorted T cell fraction (not recorded which). The receptors here all came from a human donor who was either an allogeneic HSCT recipient or a stem cell or donor lymphocyte infusion donor (not recorded which). It is not recorded whose cells these are; they may come from a transplant donor. Both conserved end residues are part of each CDR3. Each record gives: clone size, V gene, CDR3 protein. Clone size appears in some rows only: once, few, many, or a class for an expanded clone.

clone size: few; V gene: TRBV27; CDR3 protein: CASSLLGGVGYGYTF
clone size: many; V gene: TRBV5-1; CDR3 protein: CASSLGDRATYEQYF
clone size: .; V gene: TRBV9; CDR3 protein: CASSVGKPNEQFF
clone size: few; V gene: TRBV20-1; CDR3 protein: CSALTGGPTEAFF
clone size: .; V gene: TRBV18; CDR3 protein: CASSPLPVTSGDQETQYF
clone size: .; V gene: TRBV30; CDR3 protein: CAWSETGNTQYF
clone size: many; V gene: TRBV12-3/TRBV12-4; CDR3 protein: CASSPIGVETQYF
clone size: few; V gene: TRBV29-1; CDR3 protein: CSVRPSGSSYNEQFF
clone size: few; V gene: TRBV7-3; CDR3 protein: CASSSSSQLGTIYF
clone size: many; V gene: TRBV6-5; CDR3 protein: CASSSINRGGGYTF
clone size: few; V gene: TRBV6-2/TRBV6-3; CDR3 protein: CASSYDRQIYGTDTQYF
clone size: .; V gene: TRBV7-9; CDR3 protein: CASSRSENTEAFF
clone size: .; V gene: TRBV7-7; CDR3 protein: CASSPGEGPYNSPLHF
clone size: many; V gene: TRBV20-1; CDR3 protein: CSAPDGGINEKLFF
clone size: few; V gene: TRBV4-3; CDR3 protein: CASSRRTGNYGYTF
clone size: once; V gene: TRBV3-1; CDR3 protein: CASSQFLASATGELFF
clone size: .; V gene: TRBV4-3; CDR3 protein: CASSQARGTYEQYF
clone size: .; V gene: TRBV10-2; CDR3 protein: CASSERNEQFF
clone size: .; V gene: TRBV5-1; CDR3 protein: CASSWNPADREETQYF
clone size: .; V gene: TRBV20-1; CDR3 protein: CSAPQGIAEAFF
clone size: few; V gene: TRBV12-3/TRBV12-4; CDR3 protein: CASTQVNTEAFF
clone size: few; V gene: TRBV5-1; CDR3 protein: CASSPLRDSASTDTQYF
clone size: .; V gene: TRBV29-1; CDR3 protein: CSVVTSGSTDTQYF
clone size: many; V gene: TRBV12-3/TRBV12-4; CDR3 protein: CASSPEAPGQGVSYGYTF
clone size: .; V gene: TRBV18; CDR3 protein: CASSDTYHRGGLDTQYF
clone size: many; V gene: TRBV12-3/TRBV12-4; CDR3 protein: CASSLGRRLAKNIQYF
clone size: once; V gene: TRBV7-9; CDR3 protein: CASSNRTSAYNEQFF
clone size: .; V gene: TRBV12-3/TRBV12-4; CDR3 protein: CASSRTGGGYQPQHF
clone size: .; V gene: TRBV27; CDR3 protein: CASSETRGRETQYF
clone size: many; V gene: TRBV20-1; CDR3 protein: CSARRQGPFYTF
clone size: few; V gene: TRBV29-1; CDR3 protein: CSVEHSSGANVLTF
clone size: few; V gene: TRBV6-5; CDR3 protein: CASSYSHRATGELFF
clone size: many; V gene: TRBV20-1; CDR3 protein: CSASVSAPGTGELFF
clone size: few; V gene: TRBV24-1; CDR3 protein: CATGPADTQYF
clone size: few; V gene: TRBV27; CDR3 protein: CASSLYWGRTEAFF
clone size: .; V gene: TRBV9; CDR3 protein: CASSVAWTGELFF
clone size: .; V gene: TRBV6-2/TRBV6-3; CDR3 protein: CASTALAGYNEQFF
clone size: .; V gene: TRBV2; CDR3 protein: CASRELDYEQYF
clone size: few; V gene: TRBV19; CDR3 protein: CASSTLGQGNSGNTIYF
clone size: .; V gene: TRBV11-2; CDR3 protein: CASSRGVGKEKLFF
clone size: few; V gene: TRBV20-1; CDR3 protein: CSARDIQGSSYNSPLHF
clone size: few; V gene: TRBV25-1; CDR3 protein: CASKKMGRNYEQYF
clone size: once; V gene: TRBV4-2; CDR3 protein: CASSQVRIAGGQETQYF
clone size: few; V gene: TRBV6-2/TRBV6-3; CDR3 protein: CASSSPDRGAYEQYF
clone size: .; V gene: TRBV29-1; CDR3 protein: CSAPTGEDTEAFF
clone size: few; V gene: TRBV2; CDR3 protein: CASSPGGYMNTEAFF
clone size: .; V gene: TRBV19; CDR3 protein: CASSIDSPTSIQYF
clone size: .; V gene: TRBV5-1; CDR3 protein: CASSPGTGNLPLHF
clone size: .; V gene: TRBV15; CDR3 protein: CATTTGVNTEAFF